The 15 T cell receptor beta chains reported below all come from one sample, sequenced in a study of shared clonotypes between healthy human individuals. Method: immunoSEQ multiplex PCR; TCRdb's copy keeps in-frame clones and lacks some. The repertoire holds about half a million clones, 75% to 85% seen once, with 10% to 15% in the top ten. Sequences were obtained from PBMCs. The receptors were sampled from a woman in her thirties or forties in good health. Some clones in this sample may be carry-over from other donors' samples.

This clone was seen at least ten times. The chain recombines TRBV7-2 with TRBJ2-1; no definite D call. Germline CDR1 is SGHTA and CDR2 is FQGNSA. The CDR3 spans 14 residues. The V end lost 1 base, the J end lost 5 bases, and 9 bases lay between the germline ends. The chain's CDR3 is CASSLVYGDNEQFF. The CDR3 bases are TGTGCCAGCAGCTTAGTATACGGTGACAATGAGCAGTTCTTC.

The CDR3 here is CASSARQGHTDTQYF. CDR3 nucleotide sequence: TGTGCCAGCAGCGCCCGACAGGGCCACACAGATACGCAGTATTTT. The rearrangement uses TRBV9 and TRBJ2-3; 7 nucleotides line up with TRBD1. CDR3 length: 15 residues. CDR1 SGDLS and CDR2 YYNGEE come from the germline V gene. Trimming cost V 3 bases and J 2 bases; bases outside gene matches: 6.

This chain uses TRBV30 with TRBJ1-5; the D gene is possibly TRBD1 (6 bases). Deletions cut 3 bases from V and 0 bases from J, with 24 bases between. The germline V gene has CDR1 GTSNPN and CDR2 SVGIG (reference sequence). This CDR3 has 19 residues. The CDR3 is CAWSRSPRRGGDSNQPQHF. The CDR3 DNA sequence: TGTGCCTGGAGCCGATCACCTCGGAGAGGGGGAGATAGCAATCAGCCCCAGCATTTT.

This chain links TRBV5-1 with TRBJ2-7; either TRBD1 or TRBD2 may fit D (5 bases each). V lost 6 bases and J 5 bases, leaving 21 bases between the germline ends. The CDR3 runs to 15 residues. Germline CDR1 reads SGHRS; CDR2 reads YFSETQ. The CDR3 sequence: CASNPGGGALNEQYF. The CDR3 bases are TGCGCCAGCAACCCTGGTGGGGGAGCGCTCAACGAGCAGTACTTC.

V gene TRBV28 combines with J gene TRBJ2-4, with TRBD2 matching over 8 bases. The ends lost 10 bases at V and 8 bases at J; junction bases unmatched: 13. This CDR3 has 14 amino acids. The germline V gene encodes CDR1 MDHEN and CDR2 SYDVKM. The CDR3: CATLGGVGRDIQYF. The CDR3 DNA sequence: TGTGCCACCCTAGGAGGGGTCGGGAGGGACATTCAGTACTTC.

V usage is TRBV19 and J usage is TRBJ1-5; TRBD1 agrees at 9 bases. Trimming cost V 6 bases and J 5 bases; bases outside gene matches: 5. CDR3 length: 14 residues. CDR1 LNHDA and CDR2 SQIVND come from the germline V gene (reference sequence). The DNA of the CDR3 is TGTGCCAGTAGAGGACAGGGGACTTATCAGCCCCAGCATTTT. Its protein product is CASRGQGTYQPQHF.

This clone has a handful of counts. The chain combines TRBV7-2 with TRBJ2-7; 11 positions match TRBD1. Germline V gene lookup returns CDR1 SGHTA and CDR2 FQGNSA. The CDR3 is made up of 15 amino acids. V gave up 3 bases and J gave up 3 bases; unmatched junction bases: 4. The CDR3: CASSFSGTGGYEQYF. The CDR3 DNA follows: TGTGCCAGCAGCTTCTCCGGGACAGGGGGCTACGAGCAGTACTTC. Looking up the rest from reference TRBV7-2 and TRBJ2-7 gives the full variable domain: GAGVSQSPSNKVTEKGKDVELRCDPISGHTALYWYRQSLGQGLEFLIYFQGNSAPDKSGLPSDRFSAERTGGSVSTLTIQRTQQEDSAVYLCASSFSGTGGYEQYFGPGTRLTVT.

The table lists this clone with many counts. In the same sample, other DNA sequences code for this CDR3. The chain employs TRBV9 and TRBJ2-2; 13 bases match TRBD2. The CDR3 is 16 amino acids. V lost 5 bases and J lost 8; bases outside the gene matches: 9. The V gene's germline CDR1 is SGDLS and CDR2 YYNGEE. The CDR3: CASRGGGLAGAGELFF. In nucleotides, the CDR3 is TGTGCCAGCAGAGGAGGAGGACTAGCGGGAGCTGGGGAGCTGTTTTTT.

The genes are TRBV5-1 and TRBJ1-5; a possible D gene is TRBD1 (6 bases). The CDR3 has 15 amino acids. V dropped 2 bases and J dropped 4 bases, with 13 bases sitting between them. Looked up from germline, CDR1 is SGHRS and CDR2 is YFSETQ. The CDR3 here is CASSLWGARNQPQHF. CDR3 nucleotides: TGCGCCAGCAGCTTATGGGGGGCAAGGAATCAGCCCCAGCATTTT.

Of note for this clone: One base away lies a much larger clone, so this may be a sequencing read error. CDR3 residues: CASSQGVNTEAFF. The DNA of the CDR3 is TGTGCCAGCAGCCAAGGGGTGAACACTGAAGCTTTCTTT. V and J are TRBV7-3 and TRBJ1-1, with a weak D call TRBD1 (5 bases). The ends were cut back, 5 bases at V and 0 bases at J, with 7 bases in the middle. CDR1 SGHTA and CDR2 FQGTGA come from the germline V gene. The CDR3 has 13 amino acids.

The chain carries TRBV7-8 and TRBJ2-7, with D tentatively TRBD2 (6 bases). V was pared by 1 base and J by 2 bases, with 12 bases between. Germline lookup yields CDR1 SGHVS and CDR2 FQNEAQ. This CDR3 has 15 residues. The CDR3 sequence is CASSLVPGATYEQYF. In DNA, the CDR3 is TGTGCCAGCAGCTTAGTTCCGGGAGCGACCTACGAGCAGTACTTC.

Many counts were recorded for this clone. V gene TRBV5-5 combines with J gene TRBJ2-2; weak D call: TRBD2 (5 bases). The CDR3 is made up of 15 amino acids. Trimming cost V 0 bases and J 6 bases, with 12 bases left between them. Per germline, CDR1 SGHKS and CDR2 YYEKEE (reference sequence). CDR3 sequence: CASSLVRGSPGELFF. For the CDR3, the DNA is TGTGCCAGCAGCTTGGTTCGAGGGTCCCCCGGGGAGCTGTTTTTT.

The gene calls are TRBV4-2 and TRBJ2-2, with D perhaps TRBD2 (5 bases). This CDR3 has 15 residues. The ends were cut back, 4 bases at V and 5 bases at J, with 14 bases in the middle. CDR1 and CDR2 (germline): LGHNA, YNFKEQ. This CDR3 reads CASSRGAGVTGELFF. In DNA, the CDR3 is TGTGCCAGCAGCCGCGGAGCCGGGGTGACCGGGGAGCTGTTTTTT.

This chain connects TRBV27 to TRBJ1-1; no clear D. The CDR3 consists of 14 residues. Trimming stripped 6 bases from V and 0 bases from J, with 11 bases between. The V gene's germline CDR1 is MNHEY and CDR2 SMNVEV (reference sequence). DNA of the CDR3: TGTGCCAGCAGAGCGGAGGCCCTGAACACTGAAGCTTTCTTT. Its protein is CASRAEALNTEAFF.

The chain links TRBV28 to TRBJ2-1; no reliable D call. Trimming took 1 base from V and 10 from J, leaving 11 bases between them. The germline gives CDR1 MDHEN, CDR2 SYDVKM. The CDR3 has 13 amino acids. The CDR3 sequence: CASSLFGSGEQFF. CDR3 sequence (DNA): TGTGCCAGCAGTTTATTTGGGTCCGGGGAGCAGTTCTTC.